Following are 10 T cell receptor beta chains from one sample sequenced in a study of OX40 agonist ivuxolimab in advanced cancers. Using immunoSEQ multiplex PCR, the repertoire was profiled, and TCRdb retains in-frame clones only, with some absent. The repertoire consists of approximately 9,300 clones, with 63% occurring once and the leading ten covering 46%. The sample here was CD4+ or CD8+ T cells sorted from blood, taken in a trial of the OX40 agonist ivuxolimab. The source of these receptors is an adult with an advanced solid tumor such as melanoma, head and neck, liver or kidney cancer.

This chain links TRBV6-5 with TRBJ2-6; D ambiguous. Looked up from germline, CDR1 is MNHEY and CDR2 is SVGAGI. Trimming cost V 4 bases and J 0 bases, with 4 bases left between them. CDR3 length equals 14 residues. CDR3 sequence: CASSSNSGANVLTF. The CDR3 coding sequence is TGTGCCAGCAGTTCAAACTCTGGGGCCAACGTCCTGACTTTC.

The chain combines TRBV10-3 with TRBJ1-6; tentative D call: TRBD1 (5 bases). Trimming cost V 3 bases and J 6 bases, with 12 bases left between them. The CDR3 spans 15 residues. Germline values: CDR1 ENHRY, CDR2 SYGVKD. CDR3 sequence: CAISDGTGLNSPLHF. As DNA, the CDR3 is TGTGCCATCAGTGATGGAACAGGCCTTAATTCACCCCTCCACTTT.

As DNA, the CDR3 is TGTGCCAGCTCACACAGTTTCACAGATACGCAGTATTTT. Translation gives CASSHSFTDTQYF. The rearrangement links TRBV6-6 to TRBJ2-3; D is unresolved. The CDR3 contains 13 residues. With 8 bases removed from V and 2 bases from J, the gap between germline ends came to 11 bases. Germline V CDR1 and CDR2: MNHNY, SVGAGI (reference sequence).

In this sample, this clone turned up a few times. The gene calls are TRBV7-9 and TRBJ2-7, with 10 bases matching TRBD2. CDR1 and CDR2 (germline): SEHNR, FQNEAQ (reference sequence). With V trimmed by 3 bases and J by 1 base, 3 bases remained unmatched. CDR3 length: 15 amino acids. CDR3 coding DNA: TGTGCCAGCAGCTTTTTACTAGCGGGGTCCTACGAGCAGTACTTC. Translating it yields CASSFLLAGSYEQYF.

The V gene is TRBV9, the J gene TRBJ2-7; the match to TRBD2 covers 11 bases. Germline V gene sequence: CDR1 SGDLS, CDR2 YYNGEE. Trimming took 4 bases from V and 9 from J; bases not matched to a gene: 18. This CDR3 contains 17 residues. The CDR3 sequence: CASSYGKRLAGPPVQYF. CDR3 DNA: TGTGCCAGCAGCTATGGCAAGAGACTAGCGGGGCCACCAGTGCAGTACTTC.

This clone has just one count. The chain is built from TRBV19 and TRBJ1-5; D gene ambiguous. Trimming left V 5 bases short and J 4 bases short, with 12 bases between. The CDR3 runs 14 residues. Germline V lookup: CDR1 LNHDA, CDR2 SQIVND (reference sequence). CDR3 sequence: CASSSGGSNQPQHF. For the CDR3, the DNA is TGTGCCAGTAGTTCTGGAGGCAGTAATCAGCCCCAGCATTTT. Looking up the rest from reference TRBV19 and TRBJ1-5 gives the full variable domain: DGGITQSPKYLFRKEGQNVTLSCEQNLNHDAMYWYRQDPGQGLRLIYYSQIVNDFQKGDIAEGYSVSREKKESFPLTVTSAQKNPTAFYLCASSSGGSNQPQHFGDGTRLSIL.

This clone was found a few times. The CDR3 loop is CASSSGTSGEQYF. The CDR3 DNA sequence: TGTGCCAGCAGCTCCGGGACATCGGGCGAGCAGTACTTC. The V gene is TRBV7-9, the J gene TRBJ2-7, with D possibly TRBD1 on 6 matching bases. The germline CDR1 and CDR2 sequences are SEHNR and FQNEAQ (reference sequence). V was clipped by 4 bases and J by 6 bases, with 13 bases between them. The CDR3 runs 13 residues.

This clone was found a few times. The chain joins TRBV6-1 to TRBJ2-1; D remains ambiguous. The germline CDR1 and CDR2 sequences are MNHNS and SASEGT. V was shortened by 2 bases and J by 9 bases, with 2 bases between the two germline ends. This CDR3 has 10 amino acids. Here the CDR3 reads CASSEFEQFF. The CDR3 DNA sequence: TGTGCCAGCAGTGAATTTGAGCAGTTCTTC.

This clone was detected only once. The V call is TRBV29-1, the J call TRBJ1-1, with D possibly being TRBD1 (5 bases). V dropped 5 bases and J dropped 3 bases, with 13 bases sitting between them. This CDR3 has 13 residues. Looked up from germline, CDR1 is SQVTM and CDR2 is ANQGSEA. The CDR3 here is CSVRGGSYTEAFF. DNA of the CDR3: TGCAGCGTTCGCGGGGGGAGCTACACTGAAGCTTTCTTT.

V gene TRBV28 combines with J gene TRBJ2-7; D gene uncertain. The V end lost 5 bases, the J end lost 3 bases, and 11 bases lay between the germline ends. The CDR3 is 13 residues long. Per germline, CDR1 MDHEN and CDR2 SYDVKM. The CDR3 spells CASSLSPSYEQYF. The CDR3 DNA reads as TGTGCCAGCAGTCTCTCCCCTAGCTACGAGCAGTACTTC.